These 29 T cell receptor beta chains were all obtained from the same sample, sequenced in a study of T cell changes during pregnancy in multiple sclerosis. Assay: immunoSEQ multiplex PCR; the TCRdb copy retains only in-frame clones and omits some. The table has some 52,000 clones, approximately 94% seen once. Sequences were derived from CD4+ T cells from peripheral blood mononuclear cells, sampled before pregnancy. The receptors come from a female donor with multiple sclerosis, enrolled in a pregnancy study.

The rearrangement links TRBV2 to TRBJ2-7; D is possibly TRBD1 (7 bases). Germline CDR1 and CDR2: SNHLY and FYNNEI. The CDR3 loop spans 14 amino acids. V lost 5 bases and J lost 4, with 15 bases in between. The CDR3 loop is CASSTQGGKYEQYF. In DNA form, the CDR3 reads TGTGCCAGCAGTACCCAGGGGGGAAAGTACGAGCAGTACTTC. Full variable domain (remainder filled in from reference TRBV2 and TRBJ2-7): EPEVTQTPSHQVTQMGQEVILRCVPISNHLYFYWYRQILGQKVEFLVSFYNNEISEKSEIFDDQFSVERPDGSNFTLKIRSTKLEDSAMYFCASSTQGGKYEQYFGPGTRLTVT.

V gene TRBV7-7 combines with J gene TRBJ2-1; 7 bases map to TRBD2. CDR3 length equals 15 residues. V trimming: 1 base; J trimming: 5 bases; junction bases outside the gene matches: 5. Germline assignment: CDR1 SSHAT and CDR2 FNYEAQ (reference sequence). The CDR3 sequence: CASSLGSGSHNEQFF. The CDR3 DNA sequence: TGTGCCAGCAGCTTAGGTAGCGGGTCCCACAATGAGCAGTTCTTC. Complete variable domain (other parts from reference TRBV7-7 and TRBJ2-1): GAGVSQSPRYKVTKRGQDVTLRCDPISSHATLYWYQQALGQGPEFLTYFNYEAQPDKSGLPSDRFSAERPEGSISTLTIQRTEQRDSAMYRCASSLGSGSHNEQFFGPGTRLTVL.

This rearrangement joins TRBV2 to TRBJ2-1; D is uncertain. V lost 4 bases to trimming and J lost 1 base, with 5 bases between them. The CDR3 totals 13 residues. Germline-derived CDR1 and CDR2 are SNHLY and FYNNEI. CDR3 region: CASSVLSYNEQFF. Written as DNA, the CDR3 is TGTGCCAGCAGTGTACTGTCCTACAATGAGCAGTTCTTC.

CDR3: CASSLRTVNTGELFF. The CDR3, as DNA: TGTGCCAGCAGCCTTAGGACAGTGAACACCGGGGAGCTGTTTTTT. This chain connects TRBV27 to TRBJ2-2, with a tentative D call TRBD1 (6 bases). In germline, CDR1 is MNHEY, CDR2 SMNVEV (reference sequence). The V and J ends lost 6 bases and 1 base respectively, with 12 bases between them. This CDR3 comprises 15 residues.

This chain joins TRBV6-1 and TRBJ2-6; D gene unclear. V lost 8 bases to trimming and J lost 0 bases, with 11 bases between them. Germline CDR1 reads MNHNS; CDR2 reads SASEGT. The CDR3 consists of 15 residues. The CDR3 reads CASLRLSSGANVLTF. Written as DNA, the CDR3 is TGTGCCAGCTTGAGGCTAAGCTCTGGGGCCAACGTCCTGACTTTC.

Written as DNA, the CDR3 is TGTGCCAGTAGCCTCCCCTTTGCCGGTACCTCTTCTGGAAACACCATATATTTT. Residues: CASSLPFAGTSSGNTIYF. This chain connects TRBV19 to TRBJ1-3; D ambiguous. Trimming cost V 6 bases and J 1 base, with 22 bases left between them. CDR1 and CDR2 (germline): LNHDA, SQIVND (reference sequence). This CDR3 is built from 18 residues.

The chain couples TRBV19 to TRBJ2-5, with D tentatively TRBD2 (6 bases). The CDR3 spans 13 residues. Germline-derived CDR1 and CDR2 are LNHDA and SQIVND (reference sequence). Trimming removed 7 bases from V and 5 bases from J, with 14 bases in between. The CDR3 here is CASNRWGDETQYF. The CDR3 DNA reads as TGTGCCAGTAATCGTTGGGGGGACGAGACCCAGTACTTC.

In this sample, this clone turned up a few times. The rearrangement uses TRBV7-9 and TRBJ2-2; a weak D match, TRBD1 (6 bases). The length of the CDR3 is 15 residues. V lost 2 bases, J lost 7 bases, and 14 bases lay in between. Germline CDR1 SEHNR, CDR2 FQNEAQ (reference sequence). CDR3 sequence reads: CASSLFPTGNGELFF. The CDR3 DNA reads as TGTGCCAGCAGCTTATTCCCTACAGGGAACGGGGAGCTGTTTTTT.

V is TRBV29-1 and J is TRBJ1-1; tentative D call: TRBD1 (6 bases). This CDR3 region has 13 residues. The ends were cut back, 1 base at V and 2 bases at J, with 8 bases in the middle. CDR1 is SQVTM and CDR2 is ANQGSEA in the germline V gene. The CDR3 coding sequence is TGCAGCGTTGAAGTAGGGGGAAACACTGAAGCTTTCTTT. Translated: CSVEVGGNTEAFF. Full variable domain (outside the CDR3, taken from reference TRBV29-1 and TRBJ1-1): SAVISQKPSRDICQRGTSLTIQCQVDSQVTMMFWYRQQPGQSLTLIATANQGSEATYESGFVIDKFPISRPNLTFSTLTVSNMSPEDSSIYLCSVEVGGNTEAFFGQGTRLTVV.

The CDR3 DNA follows: TGTGCCAGCACCCTATTAGGAGGGGATGAGCAGTTCTTC. As protein: CASTLLGGDEQFF. The V call is TRBV28, the J call TRBJ2-1; D is perhaps TRBD2 (6 bases). The CDR3 has 13 amino acids. CDR1 and CDR2 from the germline V gene are MDHEN and SYDVKM. Trimming took 7 bases from V and 8 from J, leaving 15 bases between them. The whole variable domain, filled in from reference TRBV28 and TRBJ2-1, reads DVKVTQSSRYLVKRTGEKVFLECVQDMDHENMFWYRQDPGLGLRLIYFSYDVKMKEKGDIPEGYSVSREKKERFSLILESASTNQTSMYLCASTLLGGDEQFFGPGTRLTVL.

The CDR3 region has the DNA TGTGCCAGCAGTCTTGAACTTAGTGGCTCCTACAATGAGCAGTTCTTC. It codes for CASSLELSGSYNEQFF. J is TRBJ2-1 and V is TRBV6-4; D not resolved. The V gene's germline CDR1 is MRHNA and CDR2 SNTAGT. V was cut by 5 bases and J by 0 bases, with 14 bases left in between. This CDR3 is 16 amino acids long.

This chain links TRBV6-1 with TRBJ2-2; 11 bases fit TRBD2. J lost 1 base, V lost 8 bases, and 3 bases had no gene match. CDR1 is MNHNS, CDR2 SASEGT, per germline. This CDR3 comprises 15 residues. The DNA for the CDR3 is TGTGCCAGCGAGACTAGCGGGATGAACACCGGGGAGCTGTTTTTT. It is translated as CASETSGMNTGELFF.

The chain has TRBV2 and TRBJ2-7; D possibly corresponds to TRBD2 (7 bases). V lost 4 bases and J lost 3, with 16 bases in between. Germline values: CDR1 SNHLY, CDR2 FYNNEI. The CDR3 is 15 amino acids. The CDR3 DNA is TGTGCCAGCAGTGGGGCGGGGGCGAACGTCTACGAGCAGTACTTC. It yields the protein CASSGAGANVYEQYF. Full variable domain (remainder filled in from reference TRBV2 and TRBJ2-7): EPEVTQTPSHQVTQMGQEVILRCVPISNHLYFYWYRQILGQKVEFLVSFYNNEISEKSEIFDDQFSVERPDGSNFTLKIRSTKLEDSAMYFCASSGAGANVYEQYFGPGTRLTVT.

CDR3 loop: CASSATYNEQFF. CDR3 bases: TGTGCCAGTAGTGCTACGTACAATGAGCAGTTCTTC. The chain has TRBV19 and TRBJ2-1; D is undetermined. The CDR3 runs to 12 residues. Trimming left V 5 bases short and J 4 bases short, with 6 bases between. Per germline, CDR1 LNHDA and CDR2 SQIVND (reference sequence).

This rearrangement joins TRBV19 to TRBJ2-7; 9 nucleotides match TRBD1. This CDR3 has 16 amino acids. Trimming took 2 bases from V and 2 from J; bases not matched to a gene: 7. The germline gives CDR1 LNHDA, CDR2 SQIVND (reference sequence). This CDR3 reads CASSIRGGTGTYEQYF. CDR3 nucleotide sequence: TGTGCCAGTAGTATAAGAGGAGGGACAGGGACCTACGAGCAGTACTTC.

The chain recombines TRBV2 with TRBJ2-1; 8 bases are a match to TRBD1. From germline, CDR1 is SNHLY and CDR2 FYNNEI. The CDR3 runs 15 residues. V shed 1 base, J shed 5 bases, and the junction held 4 bases outside the gene matches. Written as DNA, the CDR3 is TGTGCCAGCAGTGAAGTACAGGGGGGTCACAATGAGCAGTTCTTC. This codes for CASSEVQGGHNEQFF.

The chain has TRBV15 and TRBJ2-7; D might be TRBD2 (5 bases). Germline values: CDR1 LNHNV, CDR2 YYDKDF (reference sequence). The length of the CDR3 is 13 residues. Trimming took 5 bases from V and 2 from J, leaving 10 bases between them. As DNA, the CDR3 is TGTGCCACCAGCCGACGGGGAGCCTACGAGCAGTACTTC. This gives the protein CATSRRGAYEQYF.

This chain links TRBV10-2 with TRBJ2-7; 14 bases are a match to TRBD2. Germline V gene lookup returns CDR1 WSHSY and CDR2 SAAADI. The length of the CDR3 is 16 residues. The trim removed 6 bases at V and 0 bases at J, leaving 4 bases unmatched. CDR3 protein: CASSAGTSGSSYEQYF. Here the CDR3 DNA reads TGCGCCAGCAGCGCGGGGACTAGCGGGAGCTCCTACGAGCAGTACTTC.

The rearrangement uses TRBV9 and TRBJ1-2; no reliable D call. From germline, CDR1 is SGDLS and CDR2 YYNGEE. This CDR3 spans 14 amino acids. V lost 0 bases and J 7 bases, leaving 13 bases between the germline ends. Here the CDR3 DNA reads TGTGCCAGCAGCGTAGCTGCTACGGAGACTGGCTACACCTTC. This translates into CASSVAATETGYTF.

The gene calls are TRBV5-4 and TRBJ2-3, with 8 bases that match TRBD1. The CDR3 is 16 amino acids. Germline trimming cut 5 bases from V and 6 bases from J; bases unmatched to any gene: 14. Germline V gene lookup returns CDR1 SGHNT and CDR2 YYREEE (reference sequence). CDR3 in amino acids: CASSRTGQEKKDTQYF. The CDR3 DNA is TGTGCCAGCAGTCGGACAGGGCAGGAAAAGAAGGATACGCAGTATTTT.

The rearrangement uses TRBV4-1 and TRBJ1-1; D gene unclear. The CDR3 spans 14 residues. The V end lost 6 bases, the J end lost 0 bases, and 11 bases lay between the germline ends. The germline CDR1 and CDR2 sequences are MGHRA and YSYEKL. CDR3 coding DNA: TGCGCCAGCAGGGTGGAGGGAATGAACACTGAAGCTTTCTTT. It yields the protein CASRVEGMNTEAFF.

The chain uses TRBV27 and TRBJ1-1; 7 bases map to TRBD1. Germline trimming cut 6 bases from V and 1 base from J; bases unmatched to any gene: 8. The CDR3 has 15 residues. The germline gives CDR1 MNHEY, CDR2 SMNVEV (reference sequence). In DNA, the CDR3 is TGTGCCAGCAGAAAACTGACAGGGACGAACACTGAAGCTTTCTTT. It encodes CASRKLTGTNTEAFF.

J is TRBJ1-4 and V is TRBV19, with D unresolved. V shed 2 bases and J shed 7 bases, with 8 bases lying between them. CDR3 length: 13 amino acids. Per the germline V gene, CDR1 is LNHDA and CDR2 is SQIVND (reference sequence). Here the CDR3 reads CASSIQASEKLFF. The CDR3 DNA reads TGTGCCAGTAGTATACAAGCGAGTGAAAAACTGTTTTTT.

V gene TRBV6-6 combines with J gene TRBJ1-1; TRBD1 might be the D (5 bases). The germline V gene has CDR1 MNHNY and CDR2 SVGAGI (reference sequence). Trimming stripped 8 bases from V and 6 bases from J, with 7 bases between. CDR3 length equals 10 residues. The CDR3 loop reads CASLGAEAFF. The CDR3 DNA reads as TGTGCCAGCTTAGGGGCTGAAGCTTTCTTT.

This clone has just one count. V usage is TRBV5-1 and J usage is TRBJ1-4; 10 bases agree with TRBD1. This CDR3 spans 16 amino acids. Germline CDR1 reads SGHRS; CDR2 reads YFSETQ. V was clipped by 4 bases and J by 3 bases; unmatched bases: 6. The CDR3 sequence: CASSPTGGRANEKLFF. CDR3 bases: TGCGCCAGCAGCCCGACAGGGGGCAGGGCTAATGAAAAACTGTTTTTT.

The chain is built from TRBV29-1 and TRBJ1-1; 8 nucleotides align to TRBD1. The CDR3 sequence is 12 residues long. From germline, CDR1 is SQVTM and CDR2 ANQGSEA. V lost 7 bases to trimming and J lost 8 bases; unmatched junction nucleotides: 9. The CDR3 is CSAGSRTGEAFF. CDR3 nucleotides: TGCAGCGCTGGGAGTCGGACAGGGGAAGCTTTCTTT.

The rearrangement joins TRBV7-9 to TRBJ1-1; 9 bases are shared with TRBD1. Germline V lookup: CDR1 SEHNR, CDR2 FQNEAQ (reference sequence). J was trimmed by 5 bases and V by 7 bases; bases with no gene match: 8. CDR3 length equals 14 residues. CDR3 region: CASIKSTGGTEAFF. The CDR3 DNA follows: TGTGCCAGCATCAAGTCGACAGGGGGAACTGAAGCTTTCTTT.

The V call is TRBV9, the J call TRBJ2-7; 8 bases are shared with TRBD2. The CDR3 runs to 15 residues. J was trimmed by 3 bases and V by 2 bases; bases with no gene match: 7. Germline V gene lookup returns CDR1 SGDLS and CDR2 YYNGEE. This chain's CDR3 is CASSVGAAGDYEQYF. The CDR3 DNA reads TGTGCCAGCAGCGTGGGGGCAGCGGGGGACTACGAGCAGTACTTC. Filled out from reference TRBV9 and TRBJ2-7, the complete variable domain reads DSGVTQTPKHLITATGQRVTLRCSPRSGDLSVYWYQQSLDQGLQFLIQYYNGEERAKGNILERFSAQQFPDLHSELNLSSLELGDSALYFCASSVGAAGDYEQYFGPGTRLTVT.

V gene TRBV9 combines with J gene TRBJ1-2; a possible D gene is TRBD1 (5 bases). V was cut by 4 bases and J by 3 bases, with 13 bases left in between. From germline, CDR1 is SGDLS and CDR2 YYNGEE. This CDR3 spans 14 amino acids. CDR3 DNA sequence: TGTGCCAGCAGCCCATCGGCGGGGCACTATGGCTACACCTTC. Encoded protein: CASSPSAGHYGYTF.